Listed here are 22 T cell receptor beta chains from one sample, sequenced in a study of PD-1 blockade in classical Hodgkin lymphoma. Repertoires were generated with immunoSEQ multiplex PCR, while TCRdb's copy carries only in-frame clones and drops some. The sample has more than 15,000 clones; about 80% are singletons. All patients experienced relapse after autologous stem cell transplantation, and brentuximab vedotin exposure was variable. Specimen: peripheral blood mononuclear cells (PBMCs), collected at baseline. All receptors derive from a human donor with classical Hodgkin lymphoma.

This clone was found a few times. Other nucleotide sequences in the sample specify the same CDR3. This chain links TRBV7-9 with TRBJ2-3; 7 positions match TRBD2. Germline CDR1 SEHNR, CDR2 FQNEAQ (reference sequence). The CDR3 is 14 amino acids. V trimming: 5 bases; J trimming: 3 bases; junction bases outside the gene matches: 5. In DNA, the CDR3 is TGTGCCAGCAGCCTATCCGGGGGGACAGATACGCAGTATTTT. Its translation: CASSLSGGTDTQYF.

The DNA of the CDR3 is TGTGCCAGCAGCTTGGGGACTAGCGGGATCTCAGATACGCAGTATTTT. It is translated as CASSLGTSGISDTQYF. The rearrangement joins TRBV5-4 to TRBJ2-3; 12 nucleotides align to TRBD2. CDR1 is SGHNT, CDR2 YYREEE, per germline (reference sequence). The J segment lost 4 bases and the V segment lost 0 bases, leaving 3 bases of the junction unmatched. The CDR3 runs to 16 residues.

This sequence joins TRBV2 and TRBJ1-2; D is undetermined. The V end was cut by 6 bases, the J end by 3 bases, with 11 bases between. CDR1 SNHLY and CDR2 FYNNEI come from the germline V gene. The length of the CDR3 is 13 residues. CDR3 nucleotide sequence: TGTGCCAGCAGCCTCCAGCCATACTATGGCTACACCTTC. This gives the protein CASSLQPYYGYTF.

The chain combines TRBV19 with TRBJ1-1; no firm D call. The V end was cut by 6 bases, the J end by 5 bases, with 19 bases between. The CDR3 has 15 residues. Germline V gene data show CDR1 as LNHDA and CDR2 as SQIVND (reference sequence). CDR3 sequence (DNA): TGTGCCAGTAGCCTGGCGTCAGACGAGGGAACTGAAGCTTTCTTT. It encodes CASSLASDEGTEAFF.

The rearrangement uses TRBV30 and TRBJ1-3; D uncertain. This CDR3 has 16 amino acids. Germline-derived CDR1 and CDR2 are GTSNPN and SVGIG (reference sequence). With 3 bases removed from V and 0 bases from J, the gap between germline ends came to 15 bases. CDR3 sequence (DNA): TGTGCCTGGAGGTCTCCCCCGGGGTCCTCTGGAAACACCATATATTTT. Protein sequence: CAWRSPPGSSGNTIYF.

The chain recombines TRBV6-5 with TRBJ1-2; D possibly corresponds to TRBD1 (6 bases). Trimming took off 8 bases at V and 5 bases at J, with 15 bases between the two ends. CDR1 is MNHEY and CDR2 is SVGAGI in the germline V gene. The CDR3 sequence is 13 residues long. CDR3 nucleotides: TGTGCCAGCTACGGGGGGGCCCCTTATGGCTACACCTTC. Residues: CASYGGAPYGYTF.

The chain is built from TRBV6-1 and TRBJ2-5; D tentatively fits TRBD1 or TRBD2 (5 bases each). The CDR3 extends over 14 amino acids. The germline gives CDR1 MNHNS, CDR2 SASEGT. V was cut by 9 bases and J by 1 base, with 15 bases left in between. The CDR3 sequence is CASRDGSIQETQYF. In nucleotides, the CDR3 is TGTGCCAGTAGGGACGGATCAATCCAAGAGACCCAGTACTTC.

The gene calls are TRBV7-2 and TRBJ1-1; D remains ambiguous. There are 14 residues in the CDR3. Germline loops: CDR1 SGHTA, CDR2 FQGNSA. V was trimmed by 4 bases and J by 1 base, leaving 10 bases between them. CDR3 amino acids: CASSSLSGNTEAFF. The DNA for the CDR3 is TGTGCCAGCAGCTCACTTTCAGGGAACACTGAAGCTTTCTTT.

The chain has TRBV5-6 and TRBJ1-6; D remains unclear. The CDR3 loop spans 14 amino acids. V lost 4 bases, J lost 0 bases, and 5 bases lay in between. From germline, CDR1 is SGHDT and CDR2 YYEEEE. DNA of the CDR3: TGTGCCAGCAGCCCCTACTCCTATAATTCACCCCTCCACTTT. It codes for CASSPYSYNSPLHF.

For this clone: The same CDR3 arises from other DNA sequences in this sample as well. V gene TRBV28 combines with J gene TRBJ2-1; D is undetermined. Germline V gives CDR1 MDHEN, CDR2 SYDVKM. The CDR3 is made up of 12 amino acids. Trimming stripped 6 bases from V and 3 bases from J, with 6 bases between. The CDR3, as DNA: TGTGCCAGCAGCCGAAGCTACAATGAGCAGTTCTTC. Protein product: CASSRSYNEQFF.

The J gene is TRBJ2-1, the V gene TRBV7-6; unclear D gene. This CDR3 contains 11 residues. CDR1 is SGHVS, CDR2 FNYEAQ, per germline. The V end lost 2 bases, the J end lost 9 bases, and 5 bases lay between the germline ends. The DNA of the CDR3 is TGTGCCAGCAGCTTAACAAGTGAGCAGTTCTTC. Translating it yields CASSLTSEQFF.

The genes are TRBV9 and TRBJ2-3; 8 nucleotides align to TRBD2. Germline CDR1 is SGDLS and CDR2 is YYNGEE. With 4 bases clipped from V and 3 bases from J, the junction kept 4 bases outside the gene matches. This CDR3 contains 14 residues. This CDR3 reads CASSFAGGTDTQYF. The CDR3 bases are TGTGCCAGCAGCTTCGCGGGAGGAACAGATACGCAGTATTTT.

This clone was observed a single time. The V gene is TRBV6-5, the J gene TRBJ2-1, with a possible D match to TRBD1 (6 bases). This CDR3 is built from 11 residues. Germline CDR1 and CDR2: MNHEY and SVGAGI. V lost 10 bases, J lost 14 bases, and 18 bases lay in between. The CDR3 region is CATRWGRGEFF. Written as DNA, the CDR3 is TGTGCCACCCGTTGGGGCAGGGGAGAGTTCTTC.

This chain connects TRBV21-1 to TRBJ2-7; no DNA check was done on the table's D call, TRBD1. TRBV21-1 constitutes a pseudogene. There are 15 residues in the CDR3. CDR3 nucleotide sequence: TGTGCCAGCAGCAAACCCGGGACAGGGGGCGACGAGCAGTACTTC. Protein sequence: CASSKPGTGGDEQYF.

The CDR3 loop reads CASSQGGGYTF. CDR3 in DNA: TGTGCCAGCAGCCAAGGAGGTGGCTACACCTTC. The chain links TRBV7-9 to TRBJ1-2; no clear D. This CDR3 is built from 11 residues. V lost 5 bases, J lost 7 bases, and 8 bases lay in between. Germline assignment: CDR1 SEHNR and CDR2 FQNEAQ (reference sequence).

The gene calls are TRBV9 and TRBJ2-2; D is uncertain. The V end lost 0 bases, the J end lost 1 base, and 4 bases lay between the germline ends. Germline lookup yields CDR1 SGDLS and CDR2 YYNGEE. The CDR3 has 14 amino acids. The CDR3 DNA is TGTGCCAGCAGCGTAGGTGTGAACACCGGGGAGCTGTTTTTT. Encoded protein: CASSVGVNTGELFF. The full variable domain, completed using reference TRBV9 and TRBJ2-2, is DSGVTQTPKHLITATGQRVTLRCSPRSGDLSVYWYQQSLDQGLQFLIQYYNGEERAKGNILERFSAQQFPDLHSELNLSSLELGDSALYFCASSVGVNTGELFFGEGSRLTVL.

The chain couples TRBV27 to TRBJ1-5; 7 bases map to TRBD1. Germline CDR1 is MNHEY and CDR2 is SMNVEV (reference sequence). The trim removed 6 bases at V and 1 base at J, leaving 0 bases unmatched. The CDR3 length is 13 residues. The CDR3: CASRQGSNQPQHF. The CDR3 coding sequence is TGTGCCAGCAGACAGGGGAGCAATCAGCCCCAGCATTTT.

The J gene is TRBJ2-7, the V gene TRBV27; D may be TRBD1 or TRBD2 (7 bases each). The CDR3 consists of 15 residues. V lost 6 bases to trimming and J lost 0 bases, with 15 bases between them. Germline V CDR1 and CDR2: MNHEY, SMNVEV (reference sequence). CDR3 protein: CASRVQGGGSYEQYF. In DNA form, the CDR3 reads TGTGCCAGCAGAGTTCAGGGGGGGGGCTCCTACGAGCAGTACTTC.

The chain recombines TRBV29-1 with TRBJ1-1; D ambiguous. Between the trimmed V and J ends, which lost 6 bases and 2 bases, there was a span of 10 bases. The CDR3 contains 12 residues. The germline CDR1 and CDR2 sequences are SQVTM and ANQGSEA. CDR3 sequence: CSVVPFNTEAFF. The CDR3 DNA reads TGCAGCGTCGTCCCCTTTAACACTGAAGCTTTCTTT.

V is TRBV7-2 and J is TRBJ2-1, with unresolved D. Germline CDR1 SGHTA, CDR2 FQGNSA. V shed 5 bases and J shed 4 bases, with 12 bases lying between them. The length of the CDR3 is 14 residues. The DNA of the CDR3 is TGTGCCAGCAGCCCTGGTGGTGGTTACAATGAGCAGTTCTTC. This encodes CASSPGGGYNEQFF.

The V and J genes are TRBV5-6 and TRBJ1-2; D unclear. Germline CDR1 is SGHDT and CDR2 is YYEEEE. The CDR3 loop spans 13 amino acids. Trimming cost V 4 bases and J 3 bases, with 10 bases left between them. CDR3 sequence (DNA): TGTGCCAGCAGCAACCCCACCTACTATGGCTACACCTTC. Translated, it gives CASSNPTYYGYTF.

The V gene is TRBV12-2, the J gene TRBJ2-1; TRBD2 is the table's D call, not checked against the DNA. TRBV12-2 constitutes a pseudogene. The CDR3 runs to 18 residues. This CDR3 is CASRLANIASGIYNEQFF. CDR3 sequence (DNA): TGTGCAAGTCGCTTAGCCAATATCGCCAGCGGGATCTACAATGAGCAGTTCTTC.